This TCR beta chain was recovered during a study of cytomegalovirus exposure and HLA in healthy donors. Study-wide results and caveats: Reportedly, HLA-A and HLA-B alleles of most subjects were accurately predicted from TCR beta. Only CMV serostatus was available as immune exposure information.

This clone has only a few counts. Its antigen is not known. A multiplex PCR was run with 60 Vbeta primers and 13 Jbeta primers. In the study's own analysis: It was a later analysis that counted 83 million or so unique TCR beta chains, of which 8.5 million to 12 million were shared. TCRdb's copy holds only in-frame clones and misses some; the assay was immunoSEQ multiplex PCR. The V and J calls and clone size come from that table; D and trimming were worked out from the DNA. This table holds 150,000 to 200,000 clones, around 82% found once. The receptor was derived from a man aged 25-45 years in good health and CMV-seronegative. Sequenced: PBMCs.

The CDR3 region is CASSHTRDSRGGELFF. The CDR3 DNA reads as TGCGCCAGCAGCCACACCCGGGACAGCCGGGGCGGGGAGCTGTTTTTT. The chain has TRBV4-1 and TRBJ2-2, with TRBD1 matching over 7 bases. In germline, CDR1 is MGHRA, CDR2 YSYEKL. Trimming at V came to 3 bases and at J to 7 bases, leaving 11 bases not matched to a gene. This CDR3 is 16 amino acids long.